This TCR beta chain stems from a study of OX40 agonist ivuxolimab in advanced cancers. Overall study: The dose of intravenous ivuxolimab that patients received every 2 weeks ranged from 0.01 to 10 mg/kg.

In the case of this clone: Its antigen is unknown.

Whole-study results and caveats: Low levels of normalized T-cell clonal expansion also appeared in some nonresponders. At 0.1 to 3.0 mg/kg, CD4+ and CD8+ blood T cells expanded clonally by week 6.

Profiling relied on immunoSEQ multiplex PCR, and the TCRdb table lists in-frame clones only, not all of them. Among roughly 34,000 clones listed, 84% were seen once. V gave up 6 bases and J gave up 6 bases; unmatched junction bases: 2. This CDR3 comprises 13 residues. CDR1 and CDR2 (germline): MNHEY, SMNVEV (reference sequence). The source material was CD4+ or CD8+ T cells sorted from blood, sampled in a trial of the OX40 agonist ivuxolimab. The receptor comes from an adult with an advanced solid tumor such as melanoma, head and neck, liver or kidney cancer. V gene TRBV27 combines with J gene TRBJ2-1, with 10 bases identical to TRBD1. CDR3 nucleotide sequence: TGTGCCAGCAGGGGGGACAGGGGCAATGAGCAGTTCTTC. This codes for CASRGDRGNEQFF.